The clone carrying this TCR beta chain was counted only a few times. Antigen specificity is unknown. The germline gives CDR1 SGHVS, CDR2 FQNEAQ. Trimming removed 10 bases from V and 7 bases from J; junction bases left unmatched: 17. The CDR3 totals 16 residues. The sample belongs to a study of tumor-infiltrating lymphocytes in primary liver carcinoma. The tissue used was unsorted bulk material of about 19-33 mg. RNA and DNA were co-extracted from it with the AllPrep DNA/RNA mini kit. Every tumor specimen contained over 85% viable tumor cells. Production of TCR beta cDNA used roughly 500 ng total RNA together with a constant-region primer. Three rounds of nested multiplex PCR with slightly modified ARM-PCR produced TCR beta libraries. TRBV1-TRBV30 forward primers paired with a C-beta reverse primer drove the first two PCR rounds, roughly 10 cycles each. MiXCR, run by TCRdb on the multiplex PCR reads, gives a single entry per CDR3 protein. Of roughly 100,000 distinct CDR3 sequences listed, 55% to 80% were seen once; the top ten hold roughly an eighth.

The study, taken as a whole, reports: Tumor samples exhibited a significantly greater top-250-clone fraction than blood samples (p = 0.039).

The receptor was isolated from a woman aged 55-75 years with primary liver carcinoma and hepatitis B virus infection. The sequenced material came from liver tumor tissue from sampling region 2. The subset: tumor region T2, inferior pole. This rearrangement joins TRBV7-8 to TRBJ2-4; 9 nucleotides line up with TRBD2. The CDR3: CATCLLGGRAENIQYF. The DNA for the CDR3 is TGTGCCACCTGCTTATTGGGCGGGAGGGCCGAGAACATTCAGTACTTC.